This T cell receptor (delta chain) was profiled in a study of delta chains in infants with herpesvirus infections. Study-wide results and caveats: Among Vdelta1 cells, the public clonotype apparently waned within around two months.

Reverse transcription of PBMC RNA used primers specific for the gamma and delta chains. TCRdb reprocessed the RT-PCR reads using CATT. In the table there are over 1,500 delta-chain clones, roughly 30% of which are singletons. Of note for this clone: What it recognizes is unknown. A much larger clonotype is one base distant, so this may be a read error.

The CDR3 loop spans 21 amino acids. Germline values: CDR1 NTAFDY, CDR2 IRPDVSE (reference sequence). This chain uses TRAV23/DV6 with TRDJ1, with TRDD3 matching over 12 bases. This TCR was sampled from a human donor who was a Ugandan infant, either HIV-exposed or HIV-unexposed (not recorded which). The material was peripheral blood, obtained at time point 3 of longitudinal follow-up. CDR3 protein: CAVSGPSLLGDTRLYTDKLIF. The CDR3 region has the DNA TGTGCTGTGTCGGGCCCTTCCTTACTGGGGGATACCCGTCTTTACACCGATAAACTCATCTTT.